A single sample gave rise to the 9 T cell receptor beta chains below, sequenced in a study of T cells in Graves' hyperthyroidism and ophthalmopathy. RNA transcripts served as the template for amplifying TCR beta CDR3 regions. Carried out on the TCR CDR3, a first-round RT-PCR used the HTBI primer set. TCRdb reprocessed the multiplex PCR reads via MiXCR and lists one record per CDR3 protein. The table lists under 300,000 distinct CDR3 sequences, about an eighth of them singletons. What was sequenced was blood. The origin of the receptors is a woman aged 25 to 39 with Graves' hyperthyroidism that later progressed to Graves' ophthalmopathy.

This clonotype was counted at least ten times. V and J are TRBV12-3 or TRBV12-4 and TRBJ2-3; D gene uncertain. This CDR3 contains 13 residues. Between the trimmed V and J ends, which lost 5 bases and 5 bases, there was a span of 11 bases. The CDR3 nucleotides read TGTGCCAGCAGTCGTTTCTCTGTAGATACGCAGTATTTT. Its translation is CASSRFSVDTQYF.

This rearrangement joins TRBV9 to TRBJ2-3, with 7 positions matching TRBD2. Germline loops: CDR1 SGDLS, CDR2 YYNGEE. The V and J ends lost 1 base and 6 bases, in that order; junction bases with no gene match: 8. The CDR3 length is 15 residues. CDR3: CASSVRAGMSDTQYF. In DNA, the CDR3 is TGTGCCAGCAGCGTAAGAGCGGGAATGAGTGATACGCAGTATTTT.

This clonotype was observed many times. The chain recombines TRBV12-3 or TRBV12-4 with TRBJ1-2; TRBD1 might be the D (5 bases). V lost 4 bases and J 2 bases, leaving 8 bases between the germline ends. The CDR3 totals 13 residues. The CDR3 DNA reads as TGTGCCAGCAGTTCGACAGAGAACTATGGCTACACCTTC. It encodes CASSSTENYGYTF.

This clonotype has ten or more counts. The V gene is TRBV18, the J gene TRBJ1-2; 9 bases align to TRBD1. This CDR3 region has 14 residues. V was clipped by 6 bases and J by 8 bases; unmatched bases: 10. From germline, CDR1 is KGHSH and CDR2 LQKENI. CDR3 residues: CASSPGTGTLGYTF. The CDR3 nucleotides read TGTGCCAGCTCGCCCGGGACAGGGACCTTAGGCTACACCTTC.

This clonotype has at least ten counts. The chain has TRBV12-3 or TRBV12-4 and TRBJ2-7, with D perhaps matching TRBD1 (5 bases). The CDR3 spans 13 residues. The V gene lost 5 bases and the J gene lost 3 bases, with 11 bases spanning the gap. The CDR3: CASSDTGDYEQYF. The CDR3 region has the DNA TGTGCCAGCAGTGATACAGGAGACTACGAGCAGTACTTC.

This rearrangement joins TRBV11-3 to TRBJ2-5, with a tentative D call TRBD1 (6 bases). CDR3 length: 14 amino acids. V dropped 3 bases and J dropped 5 bases, with 13 bases sitting between them. Germline V gene sequence: CDR1 SGHNT, CDR2 YENEEA. The CDR3 nucleotides read TGTGCCAGCAGCTTCAACACAGGGCTGGAGACCCAGTACTTC. This codes for CASSFNTGLETQYF.

In its sample, this clonotype was seen many times. The chain employs TRBV6-1 and TRBJ2-1; 15 bases agree with TRBD2. V was clipped by 10 bases and J by 3 bases; unmatched bases: 4. This CDR3 has 15 residues. In germline, CDR1 is MNHNS, CDR2 SASEGT. CDR3 in DNA: TGTGCCATGGGGACTAGCGGGGGGAGCTACAATGAGCAGTTCTTC. Translated: CAMGTSGGSYNEQFF.

The V and J genes are TRBV9 and TRBJ1-1; tentatively, D is TRBD1 (5 bases). Looked up from germline, CDR1 is SGDLS and CDR2 is YYNGEE. This CDR3 has 14 amino acids. Trimming took off 4 bases at V and 9 bases at J, with 19 bases between the two ends. CDR3 amino acids: CASSPDGTVEKAFF. The CDR3 DNA reads as TGTGCCAGCAGCCCAGACGGGACGGTTGAAAAAGCTTTCTTT.

A word on this clonotype: Germline is not matched at one junction end, which may reflect a read error. The chain combines TRBV19 with TRBJ1-5; tentatively, D is TRBD1 (6 bases). There are 15 residues in the CDR3. Germline CDR1 LNHDA, CDR2 SQIVND (reference sequence). CDR3: CASTDLGHSSQPQHF. The CDR3 nucleotides are TGTGCCAGTACCGACCTGGGACACAGCAGTCAGCCCCAGCATTTT.